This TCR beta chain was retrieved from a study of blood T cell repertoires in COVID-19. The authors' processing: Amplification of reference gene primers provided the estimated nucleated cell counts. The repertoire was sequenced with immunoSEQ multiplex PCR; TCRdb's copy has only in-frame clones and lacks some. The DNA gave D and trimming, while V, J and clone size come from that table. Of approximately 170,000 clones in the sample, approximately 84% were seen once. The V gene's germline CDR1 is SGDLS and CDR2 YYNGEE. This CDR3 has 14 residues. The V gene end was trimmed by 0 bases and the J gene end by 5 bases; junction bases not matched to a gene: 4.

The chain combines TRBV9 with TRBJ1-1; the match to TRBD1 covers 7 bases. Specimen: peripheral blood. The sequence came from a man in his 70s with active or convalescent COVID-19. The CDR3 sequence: CASSVETGRTEAFF. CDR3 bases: TGTGCCAGCAGCGTAGAGACAGGGAGGACTGAAGCTTTCTTT.